This T cell receptor beta chain was captured by sequencing in a study of human T cells and chemical hapten exposure (dated by TCRdb to about 2021). Background for the entire study: For sensitization, 2% DPC in acetone was applied to a roughly 2 cm by roughly 2 cm area of upper inner arm skin. Patients additionally received weekly therapeutic DPC doses to the scalp throughout the roughly 23-week study period. Patch testing on the upper back used Finn chambers containing 0.01% DPC, with scoring done after 6 days according to International Contact Dermatitis Research Group standards. Alopecia areata with under or over 50% scalp involvement, alopecia totalis and alopecia universalis were represented in the patient cohort, which was mostly female. Libraries were combined into a pool for sequencing, and differences in TCR yield between samples came mainly from small differences in library volumes within the pool. This study followed changes in the peripheral blood TCR repertoire in vivo during primary and secondary sensitization of alopecia patients to the hapten diphenylcyclopropenone (DPC). Blood was sampled from patients pre-sensitization (week 0) and at 2, 6 and about 24 weeks after DPC sensitization. For TCR sequencing, blood came from 25 to 35 alopecia patients at anywhere from one to four time points (pre-sensitization, 2, 6 and 24 weeks).

General findings and caveats noted by the study authors: The number of PT1 expanded TCRs positively correlated with patch test score, significant at thresholds 8, 16 and 32 but not 4. After repeated subsampling, changes were observed in the strength of the expansion versus patch-test correlation and in the threshold at which the correlation became significant. All patients had alopecia, a presumed autoimmune disease, so their immune response might differ from that of healthy individuals. No change with DPC sensitization was found in the number of TCRs above 1 in 1000 frequency, and no evidence of global repertoire structure alterations was found. Expanded TCRs formed significantly more large CDR3 similarity clusters than pre-sensitization or healthy control sets, consistent with antigen-driven responses.

Its CDR3 holds 12 amino acids, cysteine through phenylalanine. Left in the record is the CDR3 DNA by itself, 36 bases read in frame from the first base. V lost 0 bases and J lost 7 bases; the stretch between them is 4 bases long. According to the germline V gene, CDR1 reads LGHNA and CDR2 reads YSLEER. This clonotype was detected a few times. The antigen it binds to is not known. Base qualities are missing; no much larger clone stands one base away. What the time point label conveys for this sample: pre-sensitization, week 0. The treatment or condition label here, explained by the study, means: therapeutic diphenylcyclopropenone sensitization with weekly scalp DPC. At every patch-test visit, the blood draw took place before the patch test was put on. Patients were eligible if aged 18 to 70, diagnosed with alopecia and judged suitable for DPC therapy, and pregnant patients were excluded. Unfractionated whole blood was collected in Tempus Blood RNA tubes, and total RNA was extracted from that blood.

The library was produced with RACE. The sequencing machine was a NextSeq 500. Library preparation attached unique molecular identifiers to individual cDNA molecules for quantitative, reproducible TCR counting. From each blood RNA sample, both TCR alpha and TCR beta chains were sequenced. The study's own analysis went as follows. Samples had a median of approximately 93,000 TCRs, with a range from about 23,224 to 690,600. The Decombinator software suite was used to annotate V, J and CDR3 in the TCR reads. For the PS versus PT1 abundance plots, all samples were subsampled to the same number of TCRs (28,000). Expanded TCRs were defined as absent before sensitization and observed at least eight times at the 2-week time point. The public reads were quality trimmed at Q25 with fastp and then assembled into clones with MiXCR by TCRdb, keeping productive beta chains. Rows matching on CDR3 protein sequence are summarized as one entry with the most common DNA and genes. The V and J calls were not made by the authors but by TCRdb's processing. The sample data list 95,000 to 150,000 distinct CDR3 sequences, and roughly 13% of these were observed just once. The ten largest clones capture 2.8% of the sample.

The chain is assembled from TRBV4-3 and TRBJ2-1; there is no confident call for the D gene. Sample: whole blood, taken in connection with sensitization to the hapten diphenylcyclopropenone (DPC). The receptor comes from a woman younger than 35 with alopecia areata. Some clones in this sample may be carry-over from other donors' samples. The DNA sequence follows: TGCGCCAGCAGCCAAGATAGGAATGAGCAGTTCTTC. Its product reads: CASSQDRNEQFF.